This TCR beta chain was captured by sequencing in a study of T-cell memory formation after mild COVID-19. Study in general: The study found TCR clusters largely donor specific.

Each CDR3 protein is one row after TCRdb ran MiXCR on the 5' RACE reads. The table has about 350,000 distinct CDR3 sequences, roughly 20% seen once. Study results and caveats: Confirmation was lacking for SARS-CoV-2 specificity of second-wave clones that peaked on day 37. There were some responding clones in pre-infection memory, which suggested that cross-reactive memory had joined. The main location of contracting CD4+ clones was CM and EM, and that of contracting CD8+ clones was EMRA.

The CDR3 is 17 residues long. Unmatched junction bases numbered 8, after V lost 2 bases and J lost 5 bases. The V gene's germline CDR1 is MNHNS and CDR2 SASEGT. As concerns this clonotype: The antigen is undetermined.

The sequencing sample was made of PBMCs or a T cell subset sorted from them (not recorded which). The chain recombines TRBV6-1 with TRBJ2-6; 8 bases line up with TRBD1. The clonotype comes from a man aged 18 to 29 who had mild COVID-19 (a few samples of this study predate the infection). Cell type and time point are not known. Here the CDR3 DNA reads TGTGCCAGCAGTGAATCCCAGGGGGCAACCTGGGCCAACGTCCTGACTTTC. The encoded protein is CASSESQGATWANVLTF.